This T cell receptor (beta chain) was retrieved from a study of spatial heterogeneity in lung cancer. Each CDR3 protein gets one entry after TCRdb re-called the 5' RACE reads with MiXCR. The sample contains roughly 82,000 distinct CDR3 sequences, approximately 12% of which appear only once. From germline, CDR1 is MGHRA and CDR2 YSYEKL. The CDR3 spans 16 residues. Trimming removed 0 bases at V and 1 base at J, with 12 bases between. The time point was: sample taken at primary tumor resection. From tumor, nontumor lung or frozen PBMC, whole RNA was taken unsorted for sequencing. This clonotype turned up a few times.

The clonotype was recovered from a male donor with early-stage non-small cell lung cancer. The chain joins TRBV4-1 to TRBJ1-1, with a tentative D call TRBD1 (6 bases). The specimen was PBMCs, collected at surgery. In nucleotides, the CDR3 is TGCGCCAGCAGCCAAGATTGGGGGCTACCGAACACTGAAGCTTTCTTT. It specifies CASSQDWGLPNTEAFF.